Each of the 4 T cell receptor beta chains below was sequenced from the same sample in a study of blood T cell repertoires in COVID-19. The protocol was immunoSEQ multiplex PCR, while the TCRdb copy is restricted to in-frame clones and leaves out a portion. The sample carries 170,000 or so clones, just over 85% recorded once. Sequencing used peripheral blood. The origin of the receptors is a man aged 50 to 59 with active or convalescent COVID-19.

The chain has TRBV15 and TRBJ1-2; 10 positions match TRBD1. Germline CDR1 and CDR2: LNHNV and YYDKDF (reference sequence). The trim removed 1 base at V and 4 bases at J, leaving 0 bases unmatched. This CDR3 region has 14 residues. The CDR3 region is CATSRGDRGYGYTF. In DNA form, the CDR3 reads TGTGCCACCAGCAGAGGGGACAGGGGCTATGGCTACACCTTC.

The V and J genes are TRBV11-3 and TRBJ1-2; 9 bases align to TRBD1. V was clipped by 4 bases and J by 4 bases; unmatched bases: 7. This CDR3 is built from 15 residues. The germline gives CDR1 SGHNT, CDR2 YENEEA. In nucleotides, the CDR3 is TGTGCCAGCAGCTCCGGGACAGGGAATATCTATGGCTACACCTTC. It is translated as CASSSGTGNIYGYTF.

The chain is built from TRBV10-3 and TRBJ2-5, with D possibly TRBD2 on 6 matching bases. The CDR3 extends over 17 amino acids. Germline values: CDR1 ENHRY, CDR2 SYGVKD. The germline V and J ends were trimmed by 2 bases and 1 base, with 17 bases remaining between them. The CDR3 DNA sequence: TGTGCCATCAGTGAGCCAGCTAAGCCGGGACTCCAAGAGACCCAGTACTTC. Translating it yields CAISEPAKPGLQETQYF.

The chain is built from TRBV27 and TRBJ2-4; D is uncertain. V dropped 3 bases and J dropped 8 bases, with 14 bases sitting between them. CDR1 is MNHEY, CDR2 SMNVEV, per germline (reference sequence). This CDR3 has 14 amino acids. CDR3 amino acids: CASSFRSPTDIQYF. In DNA form, the CDR3 reads TGTGCCAGCAGTTTTCGCTCTCCTACCGACATTCAGTACTTC.